This T cell receptor beta chain derives from a study of beta chain features in type 1 diabetes. Regarding the study as a whole: Within each of all four CD4+ subsets, Type 1 diabetes patients had TCRB CDR3s that were moderately but significantly shorter. Naive, central memory and regulatory TCRB repertoires appeared more similar among patients than healthy donors. More deletions and fewer insertions at VDJ junctions were found in patients with type 1 diabetes.

Expressed TCRB transcripts were sequenced because the entire RNA isolate underwent reverse transcription. Sequencing was performed with immunoSEQ multiplex PCR; in TCRdb, only in-frame clones are kept and a portion is missing. There are about 280,000 clones in the sample; 14% to 15% occur only once, and roughly 0.015% lies in the top ten. This clone was recorded a few times. Its matching antigen is unknown. Donors underwent one heparinised blood draw, about 110 mL on average. The origin of this receptor is a man younger than 35 with type 1 diabetes. Specimen: naive CD4+ T cells from blood.

The chain's CDR3 is CASSYAETIYF. The CDR3 DNA sequence: TGTGCCAGCAGCTACGCGGAGACGATATATTTT. This chain links TRBV6-5 with TRBJ1-3; D gene uncertain. The CDR3 extends over 11 amino acids. CDR1 is MNHEY and CDR2 is SVGAGI in the germline V gene. Trimming pared 6 bases from V and 13 bases from J, leaving 13 bases between.